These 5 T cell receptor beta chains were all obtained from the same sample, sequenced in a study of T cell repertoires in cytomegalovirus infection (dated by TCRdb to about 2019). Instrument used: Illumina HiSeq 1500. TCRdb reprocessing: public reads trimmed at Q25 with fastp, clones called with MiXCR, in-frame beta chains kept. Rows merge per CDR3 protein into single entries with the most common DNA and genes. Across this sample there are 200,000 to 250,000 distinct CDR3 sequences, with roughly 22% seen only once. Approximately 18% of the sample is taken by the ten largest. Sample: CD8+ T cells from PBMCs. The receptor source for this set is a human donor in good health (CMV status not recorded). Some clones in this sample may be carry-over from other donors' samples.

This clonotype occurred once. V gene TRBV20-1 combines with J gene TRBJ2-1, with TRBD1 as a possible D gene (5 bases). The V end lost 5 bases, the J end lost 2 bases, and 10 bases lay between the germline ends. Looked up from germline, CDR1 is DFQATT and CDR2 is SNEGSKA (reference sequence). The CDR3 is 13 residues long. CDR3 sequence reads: CSAGPDTYNEQFF. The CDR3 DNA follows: TGCAGTGCTGGCCCGGACACCTACAATGAGCAGTTCTTC.

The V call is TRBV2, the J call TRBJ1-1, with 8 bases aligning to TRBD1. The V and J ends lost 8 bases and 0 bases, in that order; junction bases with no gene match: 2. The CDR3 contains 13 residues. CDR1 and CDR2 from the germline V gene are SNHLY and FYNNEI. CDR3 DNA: TGTGCCAGCGGACAGGGCATGAACACTGAAGCTTTCTTT. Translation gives CASGQGMNTEAFF.

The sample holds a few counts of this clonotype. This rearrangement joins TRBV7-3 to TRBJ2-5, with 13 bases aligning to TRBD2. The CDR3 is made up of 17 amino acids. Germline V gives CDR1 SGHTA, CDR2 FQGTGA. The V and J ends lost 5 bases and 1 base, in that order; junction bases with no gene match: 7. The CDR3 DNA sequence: TGTGCCAGCAGCCTGGGACTAGCGGGGACCTCCCAAGAGACCCAGTACTTC. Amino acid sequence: CASSLGLAGTSQETQYF.

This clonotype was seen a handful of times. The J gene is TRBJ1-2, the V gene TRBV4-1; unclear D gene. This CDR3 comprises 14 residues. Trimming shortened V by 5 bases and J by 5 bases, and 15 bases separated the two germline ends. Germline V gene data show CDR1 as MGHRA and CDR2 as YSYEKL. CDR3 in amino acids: CASSDVGKGYGYTF. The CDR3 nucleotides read TGCGCCAGCAGCGACGTGGGGAAGGGATATGGCTACACCTTC.

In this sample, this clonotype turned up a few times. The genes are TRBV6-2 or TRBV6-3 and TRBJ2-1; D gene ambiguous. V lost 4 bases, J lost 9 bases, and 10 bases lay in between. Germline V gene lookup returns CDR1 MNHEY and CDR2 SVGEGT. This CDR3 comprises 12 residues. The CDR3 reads CASSSPQLEQFF. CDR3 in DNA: TGTGCCAGCAGTTCCCCGCAGCTTGAGCAGTTCTTC.